What follows are 8 T cell receptor beta chains derived from one specimen sequenced in a study of identical twins. Using its own MiXCR run on the 5' RACE reads, TCRdb lists one record per CDR3 protein. The sample records roughly 480,000 distinct CDR3 sequences, approximately 25% being singletons. These data also featured in a second study, about T cells expressing NK-cell markers.

Sequencing was done on a sample of CD4+ T cells sorted from blood. These receptors were obtained from a woman under 30 in good health.

This clonotype came up a few times. This chain connects TRBV5-1 to TRBJ2-3; 8 nucleotides align to TRBD2. The CDR3 has 15 residues. J was trimmed by 1 base and V by 5 bases; bases with no gene match: 6. The germline gives CDR1 SGHRS, CDR2 YFSETQ. CDR3 in amino acids: CASRRTSFGTDTQYF. The CDR3 DNA reads TGCGCCAGCAGACGGACTAGCTTTGGCACAGATACGCAGTATTTT. The full variable domain, in which reference TRBV5-1 and TRBJ2-3 provide the parts outside the CDR3, is KAGVTQTPRYLIKTRGQQVTLSCSPISGHRSVSWYQQTPGQGLQFLFEYFSETQRNKGNFPGRFSGRQFSNSRSEMNVSTLELGDSALYLCASRRTSFGTDTQYFGPGTRLTVL.

In this sample, this clonotype turned up a few times. The V call is TRBV9, the J call TRBJ2-3, with 13 bases identical to TRBD2. V lost 0 bases, J lost 3 bases, and 1 base stayed unmatched. The germline gives CDR1 SGDLS, CDR2 YYNGEE. The CDR3 runs 16 residues. The CDR3 here is CASSVEGLAGTDTQYF. CDR3 DNA: TGTGCCAGCAGCGTAGAGGGACTAGCGGGGACAGATACGCAGTATTTT.

This clonotype appeared a few times. V is TRBV29-1 and J is TRBJ1-1; D is ambiguous. V shed 4 bases and J shed 4 bases, with 13 bases lying between them. In germline, CDR1 is SQVTM, CDR2 ANQGSEA. CDR3 length: 13 amino acids. The CDR3 nucleotides are TGCAGCGTTGGCGGCTCGGTTGGCACTGAAGCTTTCTTT. Translation gives CSVGGSVGTEAFF.

The chain links TRBV7-2 to TRBJ2-7; 7 nucleotides align to TRBD1. This CDR3 has 17 amino acids. Trimming cost V 1 base and J 2 bases; bases outside gene matches: 11. Germline-derived CDR1 and CDR2 are SGHTA and FQGNSA. As DNA, the CDR3 is TGTGCCAGCAGCTTAGTTGAGACAGGGTATTTCACCTACGAGCAGTACTTC. Amino acids: CASSLVETGYFTYEQYF.

The chain is built from TRBV9 and TRBJ1-1, with D unclear. The V end was cut by 0 bases, the J end by 7 bases, with 7 bases between. Germline CDR1 SGDLS, CDR2 YYNGEE. The CDR3 runs to 12 residues. In DNA, the CDR3 is TGTGCCAGCAGCGTAGAGGGCAGTGAAGCTTTCTTT. Translated, it gives CASSVEGSEAFF.

The table lists this clonotype with a few counts. V is TRBV7-8 and J is TRBJ2-2; 7 nucleotides align to TRBD2. The CDR3 extends over 15 amino acids. With V trimmed by 1 base and J by 4 bases, 3 bases remained unmatched. In germline, CDR1 is SGHVS, CDR2 FQNEAQ. DNA for the CDR3: TGTGCCAGCAGCTTAGGGCTAGCGGCCACCGGGGAGCTGTTTTTT. Its translation: CASSLGLAATGELFF. Supplemented by reference TRBV7-8 and TRBJ2-2, the full variable domain reads GAGVSQSPRYKVAKRGQDVALRCDPISGHVSLFWYQQALGQGPEFLTYFQNEAQLDKSGLPSDRFFAERPEGSVSTLKIQRTQQEDSAVYLCASSLGLAATGELFFGEGSRLTVL.

In its sample, this clonotype was seen a few times. The chain recombines TRBV7-9 with TRBJ2-1; D gene ambiguous. This CDR3 comprises 14 residues. Germline assignment: CDR1 SEHNR and CDR2 FQNEAQ (reference sequence). Trimming removed 1 base at V and 3 bases at J, with 7 bases between. CDR3 sequence (DNA): TGTGCCAGCAGCTTAGAGATTGGCTACAATGAGCAGTTCTTC. This codes for CASSLEIGYNEQFF.

There are a few counts of this clonotype. The chain has TRBV20-1 and TRBJ2-6; D remains unclear. Germline V CDR1 and CDR2: DFQATT, SNEGSKA (reference sequence). The CDR3 consists of 14 residues. The V end lost 3 bases, the J end lost 2 bases, and 8 bases lay between the germline ends. The CDR3 region is CSASGSAGANVLTF. CDR3 coding DNA: TGCAGTGCTAGTGGTTCTGCTGGGGCCAACGTCCTGACTTTC.